The 16 T cell receptor beta chains listed next were all sequenced from one sample in a study of T cells in Graves' hyperthyroidism and ophthalmopathy. Amplified regions were TCR beta CDR3 sequences from RNA transcripts. TCR CDR3 underwent first-round RT-PCR with the HTBI primer set. TCRdb passed the multiplex PCR reads through MiXCR, listing each CDR3 protein once. The sample yields approximately 400,000 distinct CDR3 sequences, approximately 14% seen once. The source material was blood. These TCRs come from a woman in her fifties or sixties with Graves' hyperthyroidism.

Ten or more counts support this clonotype. The CDR3 spells CASSYGQGGWDEQFF. CDR3 nucleotide sequence: TGTGCCAGCAGTTATGGACAGGGGGGTTGGGATGAGCAGTTCTTC. The V call is TRBV2, the J call TRBJ2-1, with 10 bases fitting TRBD1. The CDR3 has 15 amino acids. CDR1 is SNHLY and CDR2 is FYNNEI in the germline V gene. Unmatched junction bases numbered 9, after V lost 5 bases and J lost 8 bases.

This sequence joins TRBV25-1 and TRBJ2-3; 13 positions match TRBD2. Germline V gene data show CDR1 as MGHDK and CDR2 as SYGVNS. This CDR3 is 16 amino acids long. The ends lost 4 bases at V and 3 bases at J; junction bases unmatched: 4. CDR3 in amino acids: CASSATGLAGTDTQYF. In nucleotides, the CDR3 is TGTGCCAGCAGTGCCACGGGACTAGCGGGGACAGATACGCAGTATTTT.

There are a few counts of this clonotype. V and J are TRBV29-1 and TRBJ2-3, with 8 bases matching TRBD2. The CDR3 runs 14 residues. Germline values: CDR1 SQVTM, CDR2 ANQGSEA. V shed 3 bases, J shed 6 bases, and the junction held 8 bases outside the gene matches. The CDR3 region has the DNA TGCAGCGTTGATGGACTAGCAGTGGGGGATACGCAGTATTTT. Amino acid sequence: CSVDGLAVGDTQYF.

This clonotype has a count of ten or more. The chain combines TRBV20-1 with TRBJ2-5; TRBD1 matches at 9 bases. Germline values: CDR1 DFQATT, CDR2 SNEGSKA (reference sequence). V shed 6 bases, J shed 4 bases, and the junction held 6 bases outside the gene matches. This CDR3 has 13 residues. The CDR3 here is CSAPGTGLETQYF. DNA for the CDR3: TGCAGTGCCCCCGGGACAGGGCTAGAGACCCAGTACTTC.

This clonotype was recorded at least ten times. The chain is built from TRBV11-3 and TRBJ2-7; maybe TRBD2 (5 bases). The CDR3 has 15 amino acids. Trimming took off 1 base at V and 6 bases at J, with 16 bases between the two ends. Germline assignment: CDR1 SGHNT and CDR2 YENEEA. The CDR3 DNA is TGTGCCAGCAGCTTAGGGCTTTTGTTTGGGAGCGAGCAGTACTTC. This encodes CASSLGLLFGSEQYF.

This clonotype has at least ten counts. The rearrangement links TRBV6-2 or TRBV6-3 to TRBJ1-1; 7 bases agree with TRBD1. The CDR3 consists of 16 residues. J was trimmed by 4 bases and V by 0 bases; bases with no gene match: 8. Germline CDR1 MNHEY, CDR2 SVGEGT. CDR3 sequence: CASSYSRRQGGTEAFF. In nucleotides, the CDR3 is TGTGCCAGCAGTTACTCCCGGCGACAGGGTGGCACTGAAGCTTTCTTT.

This clonotype was counted ten times or more. This chain joins TRBV20-1 and TRBJ1-1; TRBD1 is a possible D gene (6 bases). This CDR3 spans 13 amino acids. CDR1 DFQATT and CDR2 SNEGSKA come from the germline V gene (reference sequence). With 5 bases removed from V and 3 bases from J, the gap between germline ends came to 13 bases. CDR3 sequence reads: CSASTGFDTEAFF. The CDR3, as DNA: TGCAGTGCTTCTACAGGGTTTGACACTGAAGCTTTCTTT.

At least ten counts were recorded for this clonotype. The genes are TRBV7-8 and TRBJ2-5, with 8 bases that match TRBD1. CDR1 and CDR2 (germline): SGHVS, FQNEAQ. V trimming: 4 bases; J trimming: 7 bases; junction bases outside the gene matches: 11. The CDR3 is made up of 15 amino acids. The CDR3 sequence is CASSSGQGRQRTQYF. As DNA, the CDR3 is TGTGCCAGCAGCTCAGGACAGGGACGACAAAGGACCCAGTACTTC.

This clonotype has more than one count but fewer than ten. V and J are TRBV7-9 and TRBJ1-5, with unresolved D. Germline V gene lookup returns CDR1 SEHNR and CDR2 FQNEAQ (reference sequence). The CDR3 is made up of 14 amino acids. Trimming stripped 3 bases from V and 0 bases from J, with 6 bases between. CDR3 nucleotides: TGTGCCAGCAGCTTGGACTATAGCAATCAGCCCCAGCATTTT. Translating it yields CASSLDYSNQPQHF.

V usage is TRBV6-1 and J usage is TRBJ2-7, with D perhaps matching TRBD1 (6 bases). This CDR3 contains 13 residues. CDR1 and CDR2 from the germline V gene are MNHNS and SASEGT. V gave up 5 bases and J gave up 4 bases, with 12 bases separating them. In nucleotides, the CDR3 is TGTGCCAGCAGTTTCCGGGACATGTACGAGCAGTACTTC. This gives the protein CASSFRDMYEQYF.

At least ten counts were recorded for this clonotype. This chain links TRBV6-1 with TRBJ2-5; 9 bases fit TRBD1. Germline V CDR1 and CDR2: MNHNS, SASEGT. The V and J ends lost 3 bases and 6 bases, in that order; junction bases with no gene match: 8. CDR3 length: 15 residues. The CDR3 is CASSDPGQGRKTQYF. The CDR3 nucleotides are TGTGCCAGCAGTGATCCGGGACAGGGCCGGAAGACCCAGTACTTC.

The genes are TRBV9 and TRBJ2-1; D may be TRBD2 (5 bases). V dropped 2 bases and J dropped 2 bases, with 8 bases sitting between them. This CDR3 has 14 amino acids. Germline values: CDR1 SGDLS, CDR2 YYNGEE. The CDR3 DNA reads TGTGCCAGCAGCGTTGACGGGGCCTACAATGAGCAGTTCTTC. Translated: CASSVDGAYNEQFF.

At least ten counts were recorded for this clonotype. The gene calls are TRBV7-2 and TRBJ2-1, with 7 bases lining up with TRBD1. Germline V gene data show CDR1 as SGHTA and CDR2 as FQGNSA. The CDR3 spans 15 residues. J gave up 0 bases and V 5 bases, and 4 bases lay outside the gene matches. The CDR3 sequence is CASSKTGLSYNEQFF. DNA of the CDR3: TGTGCCAGCAGCAAGACAGGGCTCTCCTACAATGAGCAGTTCTTC.

Details on this clonotype: With a much larger clone just one base away, this may be a read error. The J gene is TRBJ1-6, the V gene TRBV11-2; no clear D. Trimming pared 6 bases from V and 2 bases from J, leaving 11 bases between. This CDR3 has 15 amino acids. Germline-derived CDR1 and CDR2 are SGHAT and FQNNGV. CDR3 bases: TGTGCCAGCAGATATCTACGCCCCTATAATTCACCCCTCCACTTT. Its translation is CASRYLRPYNSPLHF.

This clonotype was seen many times. The rearrangement links TRBV7-8 to TRBJ2-3; the D call may be TRBD1 or TRBD2 (7 bases each). Germline assignment: CDR1 SGHVS and CDR2 FQNEAQ. This CDR3 contains 16 residues. The V gene lost 4 bases and the J gene lost 2 bases, with 16 bases spanning the gap. The CDR3 here is CASSSQGGQPTDTQYF. CDR3 in DNA: TGTGCCAGCAGCTCCCAGGGGGGGCAACCCACAGATACGCAGTATTTT.

The V call is TRBV7-3, the J call TRBJ2-3; 13 bases are shared with TRBD2. J gave up 2 bases and V 6 bases, and 5 bases lay outside the gene matches. Germline V gene data show CDR1 as SGHTA and CDR2 as FQGTGA. This CDR3 comprises 16 residues. CDR3 in DNA: TGTGCCAGCAGGTTGGGGACTAGCGGGACCACAGATACGCAGTATTTT. As protein: CASRLGTSGTTDTQYF.